This T cell receptor beta chain came from a study of blood T cells in healthy people across ages (dated by TCRdb to the mid-2010s). For the study in its entirety: In model experiments, template switching captured about one uniquely barcoded TCR beta cDNA molecule for every two T cells. Using deep sequencing normalized with unique cDNA molecular identifiers, the study measured how TCR beta repertoire diversity changes with age. Donors were grouped into four age groups: young (average approximately 15 years), middle-aged (about 38), aged (around 62) and long-lived (about 82). To avoid experimental bias, donors of different ages were spread randomly across the sequencing lanes. For two donors (one aged 18 to 30 and one aged 80 or older), the study analyzed two additional independent replicas of 1 million unique cDNA reads from the same blood draw. Points the paper makes about the study in general: Observed TCR beta diversity correlated strongly with the percentage of naive T cells measured by flow cytometry. Estimates of total diversity from one million sequenced T cells were regarded as lower bounds and underestimates. Observed TCR beta diversity per million T cells fell roughly linearly with age, and a significant reduction was already apparent by age roughly 40. Donor CMV infection status was unknown, potentially confounding age-related changes in expanded clonotypes. Compared with the aged group, more naive CD4+ T cells, fewer expanded clones and increased TCR diversity were shown by the long-lived group, suggesting age selection. Conclusive comparison of naive and antigen-experienced compartments was prevented by the profiling of bulk unsorted PBMCs.

Comments on this clonotype: Its antigen remains undetermined. The sample holds no much larger clone one base away, and base qualities are not on file.

The germline V gene supplies CDR1 MGHDK and CDR2 SYGVNS. V is trimmed back by 6 bases and J by 9 bases, and the junction contains 9 bases that no gene match accounts for. The CDR3 runs 14 residues from the cysteine to the phenylalanine. Here the CDR3 DNA is all that survives: 42 bases in frame from base 1. Receptor amplification or capture employed 5' RACE. Reads for this sample came from an Illumina HiSeq 2500. The second PCR ran for about 6 to 12 cycles and used a J-beta primer mix along with a sample-barcoded 5' primer. Each TCR beta cDNA molecule received a unique molecular identifier from a template-switch 5' adaptor carrying 12 random nucleotides. At least 2.5 million CDR3-containing paired-end reads were obtained from each sample. The Mint cDNA synthesis kit, primed by a TRBC-specific oligonucleotide, was used to synthesize first-strand cDNA from all RNA. Following uracil-DNA glycosylase treatment, a first 18-cycle PCR with universal primers M1SS and BC2_uni_R was performed on all cDNA. The study's processing was this. For normalization, 1 million high-quality reads were randomly selected from each sample, with every read carrying a distinct molecular identifier. Reads sharing molecular identifiers were discarded rather than binned into consensus sequences. CDR3 identification, clonotype clustering and error correction used MiTCR with a Q25 quality threshold and the strictest error-elimination algorithm. A nonparametric unseen species model using Euler transformation provided a lower-bound estimate of total TCR beta diversity. In TCRdb, the public reads were trimmed at Q25 with fastp and aligned with MiXCR, with productive beta chains retained. Rows with a matching CDR3 protein are joined into one entry that keeps the most common DNA and genes. TCRdb, rather than the study authors, made the V and J calls. Within this sample are about 730,000 distinct CDR3 sequences, with more than 40% of them counted one time only. The ten largest clones take up more than 20% of the sample.

The approximately 40 donors, aged 6 to 90 years, were systemically healthy Caucasian individuals from Russia. Approximately 9 milliliters of peripheral blood were collected from each donor into EDTA-treated Vacutainer tubes. PBMCs were isolated by Ficoll-Paque density-gradient centrifugation, with at least 6 million obtained per sample. Total RNA was extracted from PBMCs with Trizol reagent, with at least 6 micrograms obtained per sample. The percentages of naive CD45RAhigh/CD27high T cells were determined by flow cytometry on a PBMC aliquot from every donor. The sample taken for sequencing was blood. The sequence came from an older woman in good health. The chain is assembled from TRBV25-1 and TRBJ2-2; TRBD1 lines up with 8 middle nucleotides. The nucleotide sequence is given as TGTGCCAGCAGCGGGACAGGAAAGGGCAGGGAGCTGTTTTTT. Translated, it reads CASSGTGKGRELFF.